This TCR beta chain is drawn from a study of T cell responses to AZD1222 COVID-19 vaccine. Notes on the study in general: CD4 TCRs linked to vaccination spanned spike, dominating at 160-218 and 743-854. Nearly half of the spike-specific TCRs reportedly recognize variant regions that carry no mutations. Of the AZD1222 recipients, only 5 or 6 were seropositive at baseline. Spike-specific TCR breadth and depth were elevated following two AZD1222 doses.

Comments on this clone: Its target is not known.

The assay was immunoSEQ multiplex PCR, and TCRdb's table has in-frame clones only and misses some. The data show 150,000 to 200,000 clones, with roughly 94% seen just once and under 2% held by the top ten. V lost 3 bases to trimming and J lost 6 bases, with 14 bases between them. Per germline, CDR1 SGHTA and CDR2 FQGNSA. The CDR3 contains 14 residues. The TCR originated in an adult who received the AZD1222 COVID-19 vaccine. V usage is TRBV7-2 and J usage is TRBJ1-2; D is ambiguous. The sample consisted of peripheral blood, taken 28 days after the second AZD1222 dose. The CDR3 protein is CASSFIPPTNGYTF. CDR3 sequence (DNA): TGTGCCAGCAGCTTCATACCCCCAACAAATGGCTACACCTTC.